The 4 T cell receptor beta chains listed next were all sequenced from one sample in a study of Ad26.COV2.S vaccination and SARS-CoV-2 variants. Treatment denoted: approximately 18 received Ad26.COV2.S at low or high dose, single or two shots; several received placebo; per-sample allocation not given. Collection of the samples took place on day 63 after the first injection of vaccine or placebo. Sequenced by immunoSEQ multiplex PCR; TCRdb stores in-frame clones only, minus some. The table lists approximately 480,000 clones, around 88% of them singletons. Sequenced material: peripheral blood, taken in a trial of Ad26.COV2.S vaccine versus placebo. These receptors were collected from a person between 18 and 65 years old who received the Ad26.COV2.S COVID-19 vaccine or a placebo.

This rearrangement joins TRBV2 to TRBJ1-5; 11 bases align to TRBD1. From germline, CDR1 is SNHLY and CDR2 FYNNEI. The CDR3 length is 15 residues. V gave up 6 bases and J gave up 6 bases; unmatched junction bases: 7. The CDR3 bases are TGTGCCAGCAGAATTGGACAGGGGGCAAGTCAGCCCCAGCATTTT. Translated: CASRIGQGASQPQHF.

The V gene is TRBV30, the J gene TRBJ2-7, with D uncertain. Germline V gene lookup returns CDR1 GTSNPN and CDR2 SVGIG (reference sequence). The CDR3 consists of 11 residues. V was cut by 2 bases and J by 8 bases, with 10 bases left in between. CDR3 region: CAWSRRVKQYF. Here the CDR3 DNA reads TGTGCCTGGAGTCGACGGGTAAAGCAGTACTTC.

This chain uses TRBV3-1 (or the pseudogene TRBV3-2) with TRBJ2-3; no definite D call. The CDR3 spans 15 residues. Germline V lookup: CDR1 LGHDT, CDR2 YNNKEL (reference sequence). The V end was cut by 4 bases, the J end by 1 base, with 12 bases between. CDR3 in DNA: TGTGCCAGCAGCCCCGACACATCCCGCACAGATACGCAGTATTTT. The encoded protein is CASSPDTSRTDTQYF.

The chain joins TRBV2 to TRBJ2-1, with D perhaps given as TRBD1 or TRBD2 (5 bases each). Germline V CDR1 and CDR2: SNHLY, FYNNEI. The CDR3 consists of 11 residues. Trimming pared 3 bases from V and 15 bases from J, leaving 12 bases between. CDR3 DNA sequence: TGTGCCAGCAGTGAGGGGCGGAGGTTGTTCTTC. Its protein product is CASSEGRRLFF.